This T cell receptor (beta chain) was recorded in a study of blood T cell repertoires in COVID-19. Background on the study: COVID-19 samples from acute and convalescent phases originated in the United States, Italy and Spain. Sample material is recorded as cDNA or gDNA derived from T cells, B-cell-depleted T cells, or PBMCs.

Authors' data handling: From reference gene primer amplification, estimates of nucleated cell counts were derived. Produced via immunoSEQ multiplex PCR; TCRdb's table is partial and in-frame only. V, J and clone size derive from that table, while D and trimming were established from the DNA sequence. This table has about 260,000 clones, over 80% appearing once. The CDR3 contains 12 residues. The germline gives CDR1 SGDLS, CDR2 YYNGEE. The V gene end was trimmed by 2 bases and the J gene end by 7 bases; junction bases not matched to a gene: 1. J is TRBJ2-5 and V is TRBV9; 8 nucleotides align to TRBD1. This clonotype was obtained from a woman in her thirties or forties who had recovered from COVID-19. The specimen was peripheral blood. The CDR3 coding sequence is TGTGCCAGCAGCGTTCAGGGGGCGACCCAGTACTTC. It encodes CASSVQGATQYF. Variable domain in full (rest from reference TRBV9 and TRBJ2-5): DSGVTQTPKHLITATGQRVTLRCSPRSGDLSVYWYQQSLDQGLQFLIQYYNGEERAKGNILERFSAQQFPDLHSELNLSSLELGDSALYFCASSVQGATQYFGPGTRLLVL.